The 8 T cell receptor beta chains presented below share a single source sample, sequenced in a study of Graves' ophthalmopathy and Graves' hyperthyroidism. CDR3 regions of TCR beta were amplified from RNA transcripts. HTBI-primed first-round RT-PCR preceded second-round multiplex PCR. One entry per CDR3 protein results from TCRdb running MiXCR on the multiplex PCR reads. The repertoire holds more than 300,000 distinct CDR3 sequences, with approximately 15% as singletons. The sample consisted of peripheral blood. The receptors stem from a woman younger than 35 with stable Graves' hyperthyroidism.

The table lists this clonotype with many counts. This chain links TRBV24-1 with TRBJ1-2, with D possibly being TRBD1 (5 bases). This CDR3 spans 14 amino acids. The V gene's germline CDR1 is KGHDR and CDR2 SFDVKD. V was pared by 3 bases and J by 4 bases, with 11 bases between. CDR3 DNA: TGTGCCACCAGTGATATTGCAGGGTCCTATGGCTACACCTTC. This gives the protein CATSDIAGSYGYTF.

This clonotype was found many times. This chain uses TRBV6-1 with TRBJ1-1; 8 nucleotides match TRBD1. V shed 8 bases, J shed 2 bases, and the junction held 10 bases outside the gene matches. CDR1 is MNHNS, CDR2 SASEGT, per germline. This CDR3 has 15 residues. The CDR3, as DNA: TGTGCCAGCGGGGAGACAGGGGTCGTTAACACTGAAGCTTTCTTT. It is translated as CASGETGVVNTEAFF.

Ten or more counts support this clonotype. The CDR3 DNA reads TGCAGCGTGCGGGGGGGCACTGAAGCTTTCTTT. Its translation is CSVRGGTEAFF. V usage is TRBV29-1 and J usage is TRBJ1-1, with D possibly matching TRBD1 (5 bases). CDR1 SQVTM and CDR2 ANQGSEA come from the germline V gene. V shed 6 bases and J shed 4 bases, with 9 bases lying between them. The CDR3 has 11 residues.

The rearrangement uses TRBV19 and TRBJ2-5, with D hard to call. Germline CDR1 and CDR2: LNHDA and SQIVND (reference sequence). V was trimmed by 2 bases and J by 3 bases, leaving 10 bases between them. The CDR3 covers 14 residues. CDR3 in amino acids: CASSINNKKETQYF. The CDR3 bases are TGTGCCAGTAGTATAAACAACAAGAAAGAGACCCAGTACTTC.

The chain carries TRBV19 and TRBJ1-2; TRBD1 matches at 9 bases. The J segment lost 4 bases and the V segment lost 4 bases, leaving 7 bases of the junction unmatched. CDR3 length: 15 residues. The germline gives CDR1 LNHDA, CDR2 SQIVND (reference sequence). The CDR3 protein is CASSTRGQGRYGYTF. The DNA of the CDR3 is TGTGCCAGTAGTACCAGGGGACAGGGCCGCTATGGCTACACCTTC.

The chain links TRBV28 to TRBJ2-5, with TRBD1 as a possible D gene (6 bases). Trimming removed 10 bases at V and 5 bases at J, with 14 bases between. This CDR3 comprises 12 residues. Looked up from germline, CDR1 is MDHEN and CDR2 is SYDVKM. The CDR3 region has the DNA TGTGCCACCGCGACAACAGGGGAGACCCAGTACTTC. The encoded protein is CATATTGETQYF.

This clonotype was seen repeatedly, ten times or more. The genes are TRBV5-1 and TRBJ1-1; D is unresolved. CDR3 size: 15 residues. V was trimmed by 0 bases and J by 1 base, leaving 10 bases between them. The germline CDR1 and CDR2 sequences are SGHRS and YFSETQ. In DNA form, the CDR3 reads TGCGCCAGCAGCTTGGGTGAGGGATGGAACACTGAAGCTTTCTTT. It encodes CASSLGEGWNTEAFF.

This clonotype has ten or more counts. The chain couples TRBV19 to TRBJ2-5; 9 nucleotides match TRBD1. The length of the CDR3 is 15 residues. The germline V gene encodes CDR1 LNHDA and CDR2 SQIVND (reference sequence). V shed 5 bases, J shed 9 bases, and the junction held 13 bases outside the gene matches. The DNA for the CDR3 is TGTGCCAGTAGTGTCCTCGGGACAGGGCGTCGGCCCCAGTACTTC. Its protein is CASSVLGTGRRPQYF.